This T cell receptor (beta chain) was identified during a study of blood T cell dynamics during melanoma immunotherapy. Study results and limitations: Immune-effector CD8+ cells best matched cell-free DNA CDR3 sequences and were most clonal.

In regard to this clone: Its antigen remains unidentified. This CDR3 is also generated by other DNA sequences in the sample.

Produced via immunoSEQ multiplex PCR; TCRdb's table is partial and in-frame only. The sample has some 1,300 clones; approximately 73% are singletons. Germline V gives CDR1 SGHVS, CDR2 FNYEAQ. Trimming took off 5 bases at V and 3 bases at J, with 11 bases between the two ends. CDR3 length equals 13 residues. Sample time point: pre-treatment baseline. TIE cells were CD3+ CD4- CD8+ CD45RA- CD45RO-high CD27- CCR7- memory T cells. Material: CD8+ T cells from blood, obtained from a patient treated with checkpoint blockade. The clonotype was recovered from a human donor with melanoma. This chain connects TRBV7-6 to TRBJ2-7; unclear D gene. In DNA, the CDR3 is TGTGCCAGCAGCCCCGGACCGAACTACGAGCAGTACTTC. Translating it yields CASSPGPNYEQYF.